This is a list of T cell receptor beta chains from one sample in a study of cytomegalovirus exposure and HLA in healthy donors. TCRdb keeps only in-frame clones here, not all; method: immunoSEQ multiplex PCR. The sample yields just under 80,000 clones, of which the top ten take up 3.5% to 4%. The sample taken for sequencing was PBMCs. Every receptor here comes from a man aged 18-30 years in good health and CMV-seropositive. Both conserved end residues are part of each CDR3. The D gene is left open where the match is weak.

cdr3_length	d_call	j_call	v_call	cdr3_nt	cdr3_aa
15	NA	TRBJ2-7	TRBV9	TGTGCCAGCAGCGTAGGAGGGGGGGGGTCCTACGAGCAGTACTTC	CASSVGGGGSYEQYF
15	NA	TRBJ1-2	TRBV5-1	TGCGCCAGCAGCTTGGGCACCGCGGGTAACTATGGCTACACCTTC	CASSLGTAGNYGYTF
16	NA	TRBJ2-5	TRBV28	TGTGCCAGCAGTTCACCCAGGAAGGGGCTTCAAGAGACCCAGTACTTC	CASSSPRKGLQETQYF
15	NA	TRBJ1-5	TRBV5-1	TGCGCCAGCAGCTTGCTTCAGGGGAGCAATCAGCCCCAGCATTTT	CASSLLQGSNQPQHF
14	NA	TRBJ2-5	TRBV11-2	TGTGCCAGCAGCTTAGGCCAGATACAAGAGACCCAGTACTTC	CASSLGQIQETQYF
15	NA	TRBJ1-2	TRBV5-1	TGCGCCAGCAGCTCCGGACAGCCTTATAACTATGGCTACACCTTC	CASSSGQPYNYGYTF
13	NA	TRBJ2-3	TRBV7-6	TGTGCCAGCAGCCCTCGCGCGGGAGATACGCAGTATTTT	CASSPRAGDTQYF
15	TRBD2	TRBJ2-3	TRBV11-2	TGTGCCAGCAGCCCTTGGACTAGTTTGGCAGATACGCAGTATTTT	CASSPWTSLADTQYF
12	NA	TRBJ2-1	TRBV5-1	TGCGCCAGCAGCTTCAGGGTGAATGAGCAGTTCTTC	CASSFRVNEQFF
16	NA	TRBJ2-2	TRBV6-6	TGTGCCAGCAGTTACTCGAGGGGGGGGAGCACCGGGGAGCTGTTTTTT	CASSYSRGGSTGELFF
15	NA	TRBJ1-3	TRBV27	TGTGCCAGCAGTTTAATTGGGAGCTCTGGAAACACCATATATTTT	CASSLIGSSGNTIYF
14	NA	TRBJ1-5	TRBV28	TGTGCCAGCAGCCCAGGCAGTCGCAATCAGCCCCAGCATTTT	CASSPGSRNQPQHF
16	TRBD1	TRBJ2-7	TRBV6-1	TGTGCCAGCAGTGAATTAACCGGGACAGGATCCTACGAGCAGTACTTC	CASSELTGTGSYEQYF
15	TRBD1	TRBJ2-5	TRBV2	TGTGCCAGCAAGGGCGGGACAGGTATTCAAGAGACCCAGTACTTC	CASKGGTGIQETQYF
13	NA	TRBJ2-5	TRBV9	TGTGCCAGCAGCGGGGTAGAGGAAGAGACCCAGTACTTC	CASSGVEEETQYF
18	TRBD1	TRBJ1-4	TRBV6-1	TGTGCCAGCAGTAAAGACAGGGGGCAAGGCCTGGCTAATGAAAAACTGTTTTTT	CASSKDRGQGLANEKLFF